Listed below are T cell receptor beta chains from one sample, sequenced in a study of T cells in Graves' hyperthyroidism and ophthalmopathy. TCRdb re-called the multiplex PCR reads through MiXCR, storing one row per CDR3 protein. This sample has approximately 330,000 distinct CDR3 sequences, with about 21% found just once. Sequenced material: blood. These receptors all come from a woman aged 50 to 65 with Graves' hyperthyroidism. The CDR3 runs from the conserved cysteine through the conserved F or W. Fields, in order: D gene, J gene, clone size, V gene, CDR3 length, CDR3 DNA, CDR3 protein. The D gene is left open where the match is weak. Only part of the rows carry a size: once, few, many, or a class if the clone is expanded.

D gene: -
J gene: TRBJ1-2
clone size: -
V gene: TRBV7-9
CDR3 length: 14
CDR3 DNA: TGTGCCAGCAGCTTAGCGCAACGGTCCTATGGCTACACCTTC
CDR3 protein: CASSLAQRSYGYTF

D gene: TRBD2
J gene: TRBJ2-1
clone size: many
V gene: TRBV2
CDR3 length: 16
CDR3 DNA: TGTGCCAGCAGACCAGCCGGACTAGCGGGAGTCGTTGAGCAGTTCTTC
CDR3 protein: CASRPAGLAGVVEQFF

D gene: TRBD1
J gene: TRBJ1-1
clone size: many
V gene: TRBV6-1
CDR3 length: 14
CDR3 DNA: TGTGCCAGCAGATTGACAGGGGGCGCCCCGGAAGCTTTCTTT
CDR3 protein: CASRLTGGAPEAFF

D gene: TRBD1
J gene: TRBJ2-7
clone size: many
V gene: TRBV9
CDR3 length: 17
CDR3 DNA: TGTGCCAGCAGCTCCCCGGGACAGGGAGTGGGGCTCTACGAGCAGTACTTC
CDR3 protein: CASSSPGQGVGLYEQYF

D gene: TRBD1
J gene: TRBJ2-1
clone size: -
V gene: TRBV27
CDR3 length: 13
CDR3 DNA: TGTGCCAGCAGTAACTCACAGGGGGGTGAGCAGTTCTTC
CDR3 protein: CASSNSQGGEQFF

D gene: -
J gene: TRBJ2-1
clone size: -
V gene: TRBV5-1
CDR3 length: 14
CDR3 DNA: TGCGCCAGCAGCTTGGGGGATCCCTACAATGAGCAGTTCTTC
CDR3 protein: CASSLGDPYNEQFF

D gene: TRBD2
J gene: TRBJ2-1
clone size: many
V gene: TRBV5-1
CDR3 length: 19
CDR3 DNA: TGCGCCAGCAGCTCAGCGGGACTAGCGGGAGGGAGCTCCTACAATGAGCAGTTCTTC
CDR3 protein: CASSSAGLAGGSSYNEQFF

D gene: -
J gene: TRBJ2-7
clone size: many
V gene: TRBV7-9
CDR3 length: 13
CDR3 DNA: TGTGCCAGCAGTACTGACAAAACCTACGAGCAGTACTTC
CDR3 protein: CASSTDKTYEQYF

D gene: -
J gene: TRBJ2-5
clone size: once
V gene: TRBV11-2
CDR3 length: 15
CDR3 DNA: TGTGCCAGCAGCTTTTACGGACTCGTTATTGAGACCCAGTACTTC
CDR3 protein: CASSFYGLVIETQYF

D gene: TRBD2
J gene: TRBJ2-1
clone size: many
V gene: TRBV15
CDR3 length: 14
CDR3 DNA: TGTGCCACCCATCCCGCGGGAGGGCCGAGTGAGCAGTTCTTC
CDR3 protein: CATHPAGGPSEQFF

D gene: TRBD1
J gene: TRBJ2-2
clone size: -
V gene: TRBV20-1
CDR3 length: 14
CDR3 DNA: TGCAGTGCGGATCCCGGGACAGGGATCGGGGAGCTGTTTTTT
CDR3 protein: CSADPGTGIGELFF

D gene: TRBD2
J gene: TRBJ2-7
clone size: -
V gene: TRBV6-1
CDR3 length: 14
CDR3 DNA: TGTGCCAGCAGTTATCGGACTAGCGGGAACGAGCAGTACTTC
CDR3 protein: CASSYRTSGNEQYF

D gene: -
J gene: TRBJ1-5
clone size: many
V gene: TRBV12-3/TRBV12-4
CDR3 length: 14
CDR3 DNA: TGTGCCAGCACCTCAGGGAAGGGCAATCAGCCCCAGCATTTT
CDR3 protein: CASTSGKGNQPQHF

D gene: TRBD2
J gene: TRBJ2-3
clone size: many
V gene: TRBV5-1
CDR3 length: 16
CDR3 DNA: TGCGCCAGCAGCGTAGGGGGGACTAGCGGAAGAGATACGCAGTATTTT
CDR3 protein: CASSVGGTSGRDTQYF

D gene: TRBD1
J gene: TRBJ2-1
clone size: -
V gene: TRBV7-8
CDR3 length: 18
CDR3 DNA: TGTGCCAGCAGCGATCTACCGGGACAGGAGAGCTCCTACAATGAGCAGTTCTTC
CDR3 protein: CASSDLPGQESSYNEQFF

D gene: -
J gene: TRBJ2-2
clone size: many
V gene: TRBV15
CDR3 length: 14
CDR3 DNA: TGTGCCACCAGGGACACTCCGAACACCGGGGAGCTGTTTTTT
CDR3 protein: CATRDTPNTGELFF

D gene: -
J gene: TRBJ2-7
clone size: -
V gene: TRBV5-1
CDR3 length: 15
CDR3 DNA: TGCGCCAGCAGCTTGGACCCCCTACAGGGCTACGAGCAGTACTTC
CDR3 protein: CASSLDPLQGYEQYF

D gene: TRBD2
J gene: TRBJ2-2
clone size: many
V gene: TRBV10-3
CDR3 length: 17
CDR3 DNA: TGTGCCATCAGCGCCCAGACTAGCGGGGCTTCTCCCGGGGAGCTGTTTTTT
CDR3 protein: CAISAQTSGASPGELFF

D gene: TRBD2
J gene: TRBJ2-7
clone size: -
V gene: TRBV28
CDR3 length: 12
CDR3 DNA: TGTGCCAGCGGACTAGACCGCTACGAGCAGTACTTC
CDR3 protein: CASGLDRYEQYF

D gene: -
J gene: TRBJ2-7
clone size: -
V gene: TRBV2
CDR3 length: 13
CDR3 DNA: TGTGCCAGCAGGTACAGGGAACCCTACGAGCAGTACTTC
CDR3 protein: CASRYREPYEQYF